The 19 T cell receptor beta chains presented below share a single source sample, sequenced in a study of blood T cell repertoires in COVID-19. TCRdb's table, derived via immunoSEQ multiplex PCR, lists solely in-frame clones and lacks some. The sample yields around 220,000 clones, roughly four fifths seen once. Sequenced material: peripheral blood. The source of these receptors is a woman older than 75 with COVID-19, enrolled during active disease.

CDR3 residues: CASRSTGLNEKLFF. CDR3 bases: TGTGCCAGTAGATCGACAGGGCTAAATGAAAAACTGTTTTTT. The chain couples TRBV19 to TRBJ1-4, with 7 bases lining up with TRBD1. CDR3 size: 14 residues. V lost 6 bases, J lost 5 bases, and 6 bases stayed unmatched. The V gene's germline CDR1 is LNHDA and CDR2 SQIVND (reference sequence).

The chain couples TRBV9 to TRBJ2-5, with 12 bases lining up with TRBD2. V gave up 2 bases and J gave up 5 bases; unmatched junction bases: 4. Germline V CDR1 and CDR2: SGDLS, YYNGEE. The CDR3 has 15 amino acids. The CDR3 reads CASSVSGTSGETQYF. CDR3 bases: TGTGCCAGCAGCGTTTCCGGGACTAGCGGGGAGACCCAGTACTTC.

The CDR3 sequence: CASSRAGGGTNTEAFF. CDR3 sequence (DNA): TGTGCCAGCAGCCGCGCAGGGGGAGGCACGAACACTGAAGCTTTCTTT. V and J are TRBV5-5 and TRBJ1-1; 7 nucleotides line up with TRBD1. This CDR3 is built from 16 residues. The germline V gene encodes CDR1 SGHKS and CDR2 YYEKEE (reference sequence). V was pared by 4 bases and J by 1 base, with 10 bases of the junction left unmatched.

This rearrangement joins TRBV18 to TRBJ2-7; perhaps TRBD1 as D (5 bases). There are 16 residues in the CDR3. Germline CDR1 and CDR2: KGHSH and LQKENI. Trimming shortened V by 0 bases and J by 7 bases, and 19 bases separated the two germline ends. The CDR3: CASSPPWNQGSEEQYF. CDR3 nucleotide sequence: TGTGCCAGCTCACCACCGTGGAACCAGGGTTCGGAGGAGCAGTACTTC.

This clone was seen a few times. The CDR3 loop is CASSNVRQGTQPQHF. CDR3 DNA: TGTGCCAGTAGTAACGTACGACAGGGGACCCAGCCCCAGCATTTT. The chain recombines TRBV19 with TRBJ1-5, with 8 bases fitting TRBD1. V lost 4 bases to trimming and J lost 7 bases; unmatched junction nucleotides: 9. The CDR3 has 15 residues. Germline V gives CDR1 LNHDA, CDR2 SQIVND (reference sequence).

V usage is TRBV6-5 and J usage is TRBJ2-2; TRBD2 aligns across 12 bases. Trimming at V came to 6 bases and at J to 6 bases, leaving 5 bases not matched to a gene. The CDR3 has 15 amino acids. Germline V gene data show CDR1 as MNHEY and CDR2 as SVGAGI. The CDR3 protein is CASSWTSGKSGELFF. CDR3 nucleotide sequence: TGTGCCAGCAGCTGGACTAGCGGGAAGTCCGGGGAGCTGTTTTTT.

The chain is built from TRBV18 and TRBJ1-1; D unclear. V lost 0 bases to trimming and J lost 8 bases, with 10 bases between them. The germline V gene encodes CDR1 KGHSH and CDR2 LQKENI. This CDR3 has 13 amino acids. The CDR3, as DNA: TGTGCCAGCTCACCACCAGGAGGCCTCGAAGCTTTCTTT. Amino acids: CASSPPGGLEAFF.

The rearrangement joins TRBV6-4 to TRBJ2-2, with D possibly being TRBD2 (6 bases). Between the trimmed V and J ends, which lost 0 bases and 6 bases, there was a span of 8 bases. The CDR3 extends over 14 amino acids. The germline V gene encodes CDR1 MRHNA and CDR2 SNTAGT. The DNA of the CDR3 is TGTGCCAGCAGTGACTCTAGCGGATCCGGGGAGCTGTTTTTT. Its translation: CASSDSSGSGELFF.

This clone was observed a few times. The chain employs TRBV28 and TRBJ2-7; 11 nucleotides align to TRBD2. V lost 6 bases to trimming and J lost 7 bases; unmatched junction nucleotides: 11. Germline V gene data show CDR1 as MDHEN and CDR2 as SYDVKM. The CDR3 is made up of 15 amino acids. CDR3: CASSPGTSGTREQYF. As DNA, the CDR3 is TGTGCCAGCAGCCCGGGGACTAGCGGTACGCGGGAGCAGTACTTC. Together with reference TRBV28 and TRBJ2-7, the CDR3 gives the full variable domain: DVKVTQSSRYLVKRTGEKVFLECVQDMDHENMFWYRQDPGLGLRLIYFSYDVKMKEKGDIPEGYSVSREKKERFSLILESASTNQTSMYLCASSPGTSGTREQYFGPGTRLTVT.

V is TRBV28 and J is TRBJ1-2; no reliable D call. V shed 3 bases and J shed 4 bases, with 9 bases lying between them. Per germline, CDR1 MDHEN and CDR2 SYDVKM. The CDR3 is 13 amino acids. In DNA form, the CDR3 reads TGTGCCAGCAGTTTGGGAGCCCTCTATGGCTACACCTTC. Translation: CASSLGALYGYTF.

The J gene is TRBJ2-7, the V gene TRBV11-2; D unclear. The CDR3 has 15 residues. Germline V lookup: CDR1 SGHAT, CDR2 FQNNGV. The V end was cut by 1 base, the J end by 0 bases, with 10 bases between. The CDR3: CASSLGSRSSYEQYF. Written as DNA, the CDR3 is TGTGCCAGCAGCTTAGGAAGCCGGAGCTCCTACGAGCAGTACTTC.

This chain connects TRBV3-1 (or the pseudogene TRBV3-2) to TRBJ2-3; D gene unclear. This CDR3 region has 13 residues. The germline gives CDR1 LGHDT, CDR2 YNNKEL (reference sequence). Trimming shortened V by 3 bases and J by 0 bases, and 4 bases separated the two germline ends. CDR3 residues: CASSHYSTDTQYF. Written as DNA, the CDR3 is TGTGCCAGCAGCCACTACAGCACAGATACGCAGTATTTT.

The chain carries TRBV25-1 and TRBJ2-2, with D tentatively TRBD2 (5 bases). Germline V gives CDR1 MGHDK, CDR2 SYGVNS. Trimming took off 3 bases at V and 4 bases at J, with 12 bases between the two ends. The CDR3 loop spans 15 amino acids. This CDR3 reads CASSDRGSGTGELFF. CDR3 bases: TGTGCCAGCAGTGATAGAGGGAGCGGCACCGGGGAGCTGTTTTTT.

This clone was observed a single time. The V gene is TRBV7-2, the J gene TRBJ2-1, with 11 bases aligning to TRBD2. The germline V gene encodes CDR1 SGHTA and CDR2 FQGNSA. This CDR3 is built from 14 residues. J lost 15 bases, V lost 3 bases, and 10 bases had no gene match. CDR3 nucleotide sequence: TGTGCCAGCAGCTTGGCGCTAGCGGGGGGACTTTTGTTCTTC. It yields the protein CASSLALAGGLLFF. The full variable domain, rest sourced from reference TRBV7-2 and TRBJ2-1, is GAGVSQSPSNKVTEKGKDVELRCDPISGHTALYWYRQSLGQGLEFLIYFQGNSAPDKSGLPSDRFSAERTGGSVSTLTIQRTQQEDSAVYLCASSLALAGGLLFFGPGTRLTVL.

Here the CDR3 reads CASSLLSREWDGYTF. In DNA form, the CDR3 reads TGTGCCAGCAGTTTGCTCAGCAGGGAATGGGATGGCTACACCTTC. The chain uses TRBV6-5 and TRBJ1-2; D is perhaps TRBD1 (5 bases). Germline loops: CDR1 MNHEY, CDR2 SVGAGI. Trimming stripped 4 bases from V and 6 bases from J, with 18 bases between. This CDR3 spans 15 amino acids.

This clone was recorded a few times. The V call is TRBV13, the J call TRBJ1-6; 9 positions match TRBD1. The CDR3 covers 16 residues. The J segment lost 7 bases and the V segment lost 4 bases, leaving 8 bases of the junction unmatched. Germline CDR1 is PRHDT and CDR2 is FYEKMQ (reference sequence). CDR3 protein: CASSYQRDRENSPLHF. The DNA for the CDR3 is TGTGCCAGCAGCTATCAACGGGACAGGGAGAATTCACCCCTCCACTTT.

This chain connects TRBV6-5 to TRBJ2-2; D gene ambiguous. The germline V gene encodes CDR1 MNHEY and CDR2 SVGAGI. The CDR3 is 15 residues long. Trimming removed 0 bases at V and 7 bases at J, with 12 bases between. Here the CDR3 reads CASSYSLIEVGELFF. CDR3 coding DNA: TGTGCCAGCAGTTACTCCCTAATCGAGGTCGGGGAGCTGTTTTTT.

The chain carries TRBV6-5 and TRBJ2-3; 8 nucleotides line up with TRBD2. Germline V CDR1 and CDR2: MNHEY, SVGAGI. The CDR3 covers 13 residues. The ends lost 6 bases at V and 6 bases at J; junction bases unmatched: 5. The CDR3 DNA reads as TGTGCCAGCAGAGAGACTAGCGCGGATACGCAGTATTTT. Amino acids: CASRETSADTQYF.

The chain carries TRBV14 and TRBJ2-2; possibly TRBD1 for D (6 bases). This CDR3 comprises 15 residues. Germline assignment: CDR1 SGHDN and CDR2 FVKESK. With 3 bases removed from V and 4 bases from J, the gap between germline ends came to 12 bases. The CDR3: CASSQQQGPTGELFF. In nucleotides, the CDR3 is TGTGCCAGCAGCCAGCAACAGGGCCCCACCGGGGAGCTGTTTTTT.